These T cell receptor beta chains were read from a single sample in a study of blood T cell repertoires in COVID-19. Only in-frame clones appear in the TCRdb table, and some are missing; sequencing was by immunoSEQ multiplex PCR. The repertoire holds around 250,000 clones, roughly 82% seen once, with more than 2% in the top ten. Specimen: PBMCs or T cells enriched from blood (not recorded which). Receptors were obtained from a woman aged 45-65 years who had recovered from COVID-19. Each CDR3 is given with its conserved first and last residue. A D gene is named only where the DNA matches it firmly. Only some rows state a clone size, as once, few, many or a class for expanded clones.

v_call: TRBV27
j_call: TRBJ1-6
d_call: TRBD1
clone_size: NA
cdr3_nt: TGTGCCAGCAGTGTGACAGGGTCCTATAATTCACCCCTCCACTTT
cdr3_aa: CASSVTGSYNSPLHF

v_call: TRBV3-1/TRBV3-2
j_call: TRBJ2-1
d_call: NA
clone_size: NA
cdr3_nt: TGTGCCAGCAGCCCAGGAACTAGGAGTGAGCAGTTCTTC
cdr3_aa: CASSPGTRSEQFF

v_call: TRBV7-2
j_call: TRBJ2-2
d_call: NA
clone_size: NA
cdr3_nt: TGTACCAGCAGTCTCGGACACTCGAACACCGGGGAGCTGTTTTTT
cdr3_aa: CTSSLGHSNTGELFF

v_call: TRBV11-2
j_call: TRBJ1-4
d_call: TRBD1
clone_size: NA
cdr3_nt: TGTGCCAGCAGCTGGACAGGGGGACTTAATGAAAAACTGTTTTTT
cdr3_aa: CASSWTGGLNEKLFF

v_call: TRBV12-3/TRBV12-4
j_call: TRBJ1-5
d_call: NA
clone_size: once
cdr3_nt: TGTGCCAGCAGTTTCGGCAATCAGCCCCAGCATTTT
cdr3_aa: CASSFGNQPQHF

v_call: TRBV30
j_call: TRBJ2-1
d_call: NA
clone_size: NA
cdr3_nt: TGTGCCTGGAGTGTAAGTCGGGAGCTACACAATGAGCAGTTCTTC
cdr3_aa: CAWSVSRELHNEQFF

v_call: TRBV6-2/TRBV6-3
j_call: TRBJ2-6
d_call: TRBD1
clone_size: few
cdr3_nt: TGTGCCAGCAGTTTCAGATGGACAGGGAGTGGGGCCAACGTCCTGACTTTC
cdr3_aa: CASSFRWTGSGANVLTF

v_call: TRBV27
j_call: TRBJ1-5
d_call: NA
clone_size: few
cdr3_nt: TGTGCCAGCAGTTTAGAGTATAGCAATCAGCCCCAGCATTTT
cdr3_aa: CASSLEYSNQPQHF

v_call: TRBV27
j_call: TRBJ2-3
d_call: TRBD2
clone_size: NA
cdr3_nt: TGTGCCAGCAGCACCCGACTAGCGGGACACACAGATACGCAGTATTTT
cdr3_aa: CASSTRLAGHTDTQYF

v_call: TRBV6-5
j_call: TRBJ1-4
d_call: NA
clone_size: NA
cdr3_nt: TGTGCCAGCAGCCCGGGGGGCGACATAAATGAAAAACTGTTTTTT
cdr3_aa: CASSPGGDINEKLFF

v_call: TRBV6-5
j_call: TRBJ2-1
d_call: NA
clone_size: NA
cdr3_nt: TGTGCCAGCAGAAGGGGCCGAGGTACAGATGAGCAGTTCTTC
cdr3_aa: CASRRGRGTDEQFF

v_call: TRBV19
j_call: TRBJ1-5
d_call: TRBD1
clone_size: NA
cdr3_nt: TGTGCCAGTACCCCACAGGGGACCCATCAGCCCCAGCATTTT
cdr3_aa: CASTPQGTHQPQHF

v_call: TRBV7-8
j_call: TRBJ2-1
d_call: NA
clone_size: NA
cdr3_nt: TGTGCCAGCAGCCCAGAGGGGGGGGCCTACAATGAGCAGTTCTTC
cdr3_aa: CASSPEGGAYNEQFF

v_call: TRBV5-1
j_call: TRBJ2-3
d_call: NA
clone_size: NA
cdr3_nt: TGCGCCAGCAGCGTAGGGGGAGTCACAGATACGCAGTATTTT
cdr3_aa: CASSVGGVTDTQYF

v_call: TRBV4-1
j_call: TRBJ2-7
d_call: NA
clone_size: NA
cdr3_nt: TGCGCCAGCGGGCCAGAGAAACGGCCGTACGAGCAGTACTTC
cdr3_aa: CASGPEKRPYEQYF

v_call: TRBV3-1/TRBV3-2
j_call: TRBJ1-2
d_call: TRBD1
clone_size: NA
cdr3_nt: TGTGCCAGCAGCCAAGATCCGGACAGGACTAACTATGGCTACACCTTC
cdr3_aa: CASSQDPDRTNYGYTF

v_call: TRBV9
j_call: TRBJ1-2
d_call: TRBD1
clone_size: NA
cdr3_nt: TGTGCCAGCAGCGTAGTTCCGGGACAGGGGAGCCAGGGCTACACCTTC
cdr3_aa: CASSVVPGQGSQGYTF

v_call: TRBV5-4
j_call: TRBJ1-6
d_call: TRBD1
clone_size: few
cdr3_nt: TGTGCCAGCAGCGGGACAGGGAGCAGTTCACCCCTCCACTTT
cdr3_aa: CASSGTGSSSPLHF

v_call: TRBV19
j_call: TRBJ1-2
d_call: TRBD1
clone_size: once
cdr3_nt: TGTGCCAGTAGAGATACGGGACAGGGAAATGTCTATGGCTACACCTTC
cdr3_aa: CASRDTGQGNVYGYTF

v_call: TRBV18
j_call: TRBJ2-4
d_call: NA
clone_size: NA
cdr3_nt: TGTGCCAGCTCACGCGATCCACTAGGAGCCAAAAACATTCAGTACTTC
cdr3_aa: CASSRDPLGAKNIQYF

v_call: TRBV5-5
j_call: TRBJ1-3
d_call: TRBD1
clone_size: NA
cdr3_nt: TGTGCCAGCAGCGAGATACCACGGGACAGGGTATCTGGAAACACCATATATTTT
cdr3_aa: CASSEIPRDRVSGNTIYF

v_call: TRBV12-3/TRBV12-4
j_call: TRBJ2-5
d_call: NA
clone_size: NA
cdr3_nt: TGTGCCAGCAGTGAGCAAGAGACCCAGTACTTC
cdr3_aa: CASSEQETQYF